This record covers a single T cell receptor beta chain. Gene names are mouse gene names. The sequence runs out 4 residues before the end of the CDR3; the remainder is reconstructed from the germline J gene. The time point denotes: mouse skin at time of skin grafting. These data come from a study of CD8+ T cells in alopecia areata. It was cDNA, reverse transcribed from extracted RNA, that served as the sequencing template. The method was immunoSEQ multiplex PCR; TCRdb's version includes in-frame clones alone and lacks a portion of them. Listed for the sample are about 1,600 clones, none seen a single time. The CDR3 length is 15 residues. The trim removed 1 base at V and 1 base at J, leaving 0 bases unmatched. CDR1 is LGHNA, CDR2 YSYQKL, per germline.

The chain combines TRBV2 with TRBJ2-1; 8 bases match TRBD2. The sequence was collected from a C3H/HeJ mouse with alopecia areata. Strain haplotype at MHC: H2-k. The starting material was skin, obtained at week 0. The CDR3 bases that were read are TGTGCCAGCAGCCAAGGACTGGGGAACTATGCT. This codes for CASSQGLGNYA. The whole CDR3 region reads CASSQGLGNYAEQFF.